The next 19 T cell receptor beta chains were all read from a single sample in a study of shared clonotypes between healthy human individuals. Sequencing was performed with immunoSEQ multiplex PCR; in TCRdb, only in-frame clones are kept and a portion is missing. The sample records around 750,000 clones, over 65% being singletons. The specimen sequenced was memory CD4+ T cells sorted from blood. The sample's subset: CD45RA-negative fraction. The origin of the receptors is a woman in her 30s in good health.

CDR3 sequence reads: CASRAGQSADTQYF. The CDR3 DNA reads as TGTGCCAGCAGGGCGGGACAGTCCGCAGATACGCAGTATTTT. V usage is TRBV6-1 and J usage is TRBJ2-3, with D perhaps matching TRBD1 (7 bases). This CDR3 is 14 amino acids long. Germline V CDR1 and CDR2: MNHNS, SASEGT. Trimming left V 6 bases short and J 4 bases short, with 14 bases between.

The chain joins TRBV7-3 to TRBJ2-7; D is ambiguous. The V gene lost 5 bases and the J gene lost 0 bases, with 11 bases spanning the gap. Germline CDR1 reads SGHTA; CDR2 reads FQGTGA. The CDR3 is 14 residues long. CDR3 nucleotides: TGTGCCAGCAGCCCGTTTGCTAGCTCCTACGAGCAGTACTTC. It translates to CASSPFASSYEQYF.

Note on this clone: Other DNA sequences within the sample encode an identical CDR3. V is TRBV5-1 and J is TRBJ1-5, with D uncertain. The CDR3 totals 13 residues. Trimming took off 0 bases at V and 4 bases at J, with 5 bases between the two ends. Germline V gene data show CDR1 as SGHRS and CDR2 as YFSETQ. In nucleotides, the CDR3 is TGCGCCAGCAGCTTGGGGCTTAATCAGCCCCAGCATTTT. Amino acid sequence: CASSLGLNQPQHF.

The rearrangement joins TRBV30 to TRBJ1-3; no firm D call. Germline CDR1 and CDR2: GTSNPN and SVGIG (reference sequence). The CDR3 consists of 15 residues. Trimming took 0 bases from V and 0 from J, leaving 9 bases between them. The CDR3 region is CAWSVAGTSGNTIYF. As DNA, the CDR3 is TGTGCCTGGAGTGTAGCTGGAACCTCTGGAAACACCATATATTTT.

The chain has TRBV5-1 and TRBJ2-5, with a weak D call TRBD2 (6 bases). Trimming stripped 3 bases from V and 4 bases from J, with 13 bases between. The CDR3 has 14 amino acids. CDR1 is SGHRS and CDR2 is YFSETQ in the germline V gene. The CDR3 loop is CASSYEMGGETQYF. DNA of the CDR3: TGCGCCAGCAGCTACGAGATGGGGGGAGAGACCCAGTACTTC.

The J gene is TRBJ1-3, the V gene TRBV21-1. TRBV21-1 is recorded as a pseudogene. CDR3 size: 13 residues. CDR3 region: CASSKSPGNTIYF. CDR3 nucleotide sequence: TGTGCCAGCAGCAAAAGTCCCGGAAACACCATATATTTT.

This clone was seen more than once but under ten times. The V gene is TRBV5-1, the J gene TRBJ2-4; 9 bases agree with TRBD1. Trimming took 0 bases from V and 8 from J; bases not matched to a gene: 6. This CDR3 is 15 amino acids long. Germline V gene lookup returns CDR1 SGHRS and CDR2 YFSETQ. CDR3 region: CASSLGDRDSHIQYF. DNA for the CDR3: TGCGCCAGCAGCTTGGGGGACAGGGACAGCCACATTCAGTACTTC.

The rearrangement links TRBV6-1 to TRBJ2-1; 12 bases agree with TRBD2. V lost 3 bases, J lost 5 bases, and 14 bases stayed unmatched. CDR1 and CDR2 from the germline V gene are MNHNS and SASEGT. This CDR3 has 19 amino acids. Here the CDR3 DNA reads TGTGCCAGCAGTGATAGGGCTAGCGGGAGGGGAATGGGACACAATGAGCAGTTCTTC. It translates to CASSDRASGRGMGHNEQFF.

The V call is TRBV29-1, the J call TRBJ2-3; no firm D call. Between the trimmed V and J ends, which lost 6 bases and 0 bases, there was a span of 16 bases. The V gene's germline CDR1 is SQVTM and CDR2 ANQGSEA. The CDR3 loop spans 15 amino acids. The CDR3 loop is CSVSPKAPSTDTQYF. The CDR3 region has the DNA TGCAGCGTCAGCCCCAAGGCCCCAAGCACAGATACGCAGTATTTT.

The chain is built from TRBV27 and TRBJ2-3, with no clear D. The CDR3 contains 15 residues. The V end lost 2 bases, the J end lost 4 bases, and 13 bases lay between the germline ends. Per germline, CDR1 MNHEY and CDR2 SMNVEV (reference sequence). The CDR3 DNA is TGTGCCAGCAGTTTAGGTTCCTCCCACGCAGATACGCAGTATTTT. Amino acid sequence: CASSLGSSHADTQYF.

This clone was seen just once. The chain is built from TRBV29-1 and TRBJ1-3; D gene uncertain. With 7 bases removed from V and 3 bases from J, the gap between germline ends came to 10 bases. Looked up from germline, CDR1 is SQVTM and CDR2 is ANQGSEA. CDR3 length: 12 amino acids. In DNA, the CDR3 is TGCAGCGGGCAATGGGGTGGAAACACCATATATTTT. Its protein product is CSGQWGGNTIYF.

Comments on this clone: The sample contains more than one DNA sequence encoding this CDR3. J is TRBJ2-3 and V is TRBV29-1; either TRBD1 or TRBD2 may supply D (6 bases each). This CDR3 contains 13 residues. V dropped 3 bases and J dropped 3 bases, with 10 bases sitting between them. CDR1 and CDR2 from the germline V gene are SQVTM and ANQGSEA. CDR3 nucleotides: TGCAGCGTTGAGGGGGGCGCGACAGATACGCAGTATTTT. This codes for CSVEGGATDTQYF.

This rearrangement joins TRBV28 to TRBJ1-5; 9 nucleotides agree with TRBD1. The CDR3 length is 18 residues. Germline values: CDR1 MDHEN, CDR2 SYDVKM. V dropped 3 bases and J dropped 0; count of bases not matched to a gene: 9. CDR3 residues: CASSLGQGGIGSNQPQHF. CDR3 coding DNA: TGTGCCAGCAGTTTGGGACAGGGAGGGATAGGTAGCAATCAGCCCCAGCATTTT.

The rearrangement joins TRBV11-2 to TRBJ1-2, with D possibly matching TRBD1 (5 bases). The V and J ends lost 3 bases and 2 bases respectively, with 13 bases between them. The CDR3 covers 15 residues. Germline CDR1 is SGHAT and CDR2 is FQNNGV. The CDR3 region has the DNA TGTGCCAGCAGCTTTTCGGGGCAGCTCAACTATGGCTACACCTTC. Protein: CASSFSGQLNYGYTF.

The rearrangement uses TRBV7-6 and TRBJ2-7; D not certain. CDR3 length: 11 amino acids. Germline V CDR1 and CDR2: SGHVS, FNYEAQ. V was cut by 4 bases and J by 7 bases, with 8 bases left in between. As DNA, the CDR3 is TGTGCCAGCAGCTCATTTGGGGAGCAGTACTTC. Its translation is CASSSFGEQYF. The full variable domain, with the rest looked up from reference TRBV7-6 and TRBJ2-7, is GAGVSQSPRYKVTKRGQDVALRCDPISGHVSLYWYRQALGQGPEFLTYFNYEAQQDKSGLPNDRFSAERPEGSISTLTIQRTEQRDSAMYRCASSSFGEQYFGPGTRLTVT.

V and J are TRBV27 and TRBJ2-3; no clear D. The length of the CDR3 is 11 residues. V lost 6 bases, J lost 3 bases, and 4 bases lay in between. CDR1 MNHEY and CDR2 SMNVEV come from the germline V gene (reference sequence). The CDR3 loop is CASRWTDTQYF. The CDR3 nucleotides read TGTGCCAGCAGGTGGACAGATACGCAGTATTTT.

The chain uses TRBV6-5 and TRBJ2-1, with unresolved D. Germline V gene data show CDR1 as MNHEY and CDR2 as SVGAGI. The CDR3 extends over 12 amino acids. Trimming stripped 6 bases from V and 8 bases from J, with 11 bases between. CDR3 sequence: CASSPPSDEQFF. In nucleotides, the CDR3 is TGTGCCAGCAGCCCCCCCAGCGATGAGCAGTTCTTC.

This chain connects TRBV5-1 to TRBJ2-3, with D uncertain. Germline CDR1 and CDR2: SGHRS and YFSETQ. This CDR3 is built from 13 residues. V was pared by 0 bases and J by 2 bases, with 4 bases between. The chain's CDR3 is CASSLGITDTQYF. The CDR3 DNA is TGCGCCAGCAGCTTGGGTATCACAGATACGCAGTATTTT.

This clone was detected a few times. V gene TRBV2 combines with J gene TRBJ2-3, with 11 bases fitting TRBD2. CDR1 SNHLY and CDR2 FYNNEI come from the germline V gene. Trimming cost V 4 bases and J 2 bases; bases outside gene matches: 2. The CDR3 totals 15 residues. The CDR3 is CASSGLAGHTDTQYF. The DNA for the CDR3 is TGTGCCAGCAGTGGACTAGCGGGGCACACAGATACGCAGTATTTT.